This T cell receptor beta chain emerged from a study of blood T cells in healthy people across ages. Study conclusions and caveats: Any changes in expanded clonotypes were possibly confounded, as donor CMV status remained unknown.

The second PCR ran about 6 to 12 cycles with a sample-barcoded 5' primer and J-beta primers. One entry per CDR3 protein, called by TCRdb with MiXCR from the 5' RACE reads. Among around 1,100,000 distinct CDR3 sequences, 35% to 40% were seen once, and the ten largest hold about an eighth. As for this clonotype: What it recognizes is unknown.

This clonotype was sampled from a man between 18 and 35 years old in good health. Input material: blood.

In nucleotides, the CDR3 is TGTGCCAGCAGTTACGTGGATGAAAAACTGTTTTTT. Protein: CASSYVDEKLFF. This rearrangement joins TRBV6-2 or TRBV6-3 to TRBJ1-4; D is unclear. Germline V lookup: CDR1 MNHEY, CDR2 SVGEGT. The CDR3 totals 12 residues. V was clipped by 2 bases and J by 6 bases, with 4 bases between them.